One and the same sample provided the 15 T cell receptor beta chains below, sequenced in a study of OX40 agonist ivuxolimab in advanced cancers. Profiled with immunoSEQ multiplex PCR; TCRdb holds only in-frame clones, not every one. The top ten hold roughly 7% of the sample, which has fewer than 45,000 clones, more than 70% seen once. The input for sequencing was CD4+ or CD8+ T cells sorted from blood, taken in a trial of the OX40 agonist ivuxolimab. The receptors were sampled from an adult with an advanced solid tumor such as melanoma, head and neck, liver or kidney cancer.

The V and J genes are TRBV6-5 and TRBJ1-1; D is undetermined. V lost 2 bases and J 1 base, leaving 8 bases between the germline ends. This CDR3 is built from 14 residues. Germline V CDR1 and CDR2: MNHEY, SVGAGI. CDR3 bases: TGTGCCAGCAGTTACGTGGAGGGGAACACTGAAGCTTTCTTT. It is translated as CASSYVEGNTEAFF.

V and J are TRBV5-1 and TRBJ2-5, with D unresolved. TRBJ2-7 explains the end of the DNA better; the J call may be wrong. Per the germline V gene, CDR1 is SGHRS and CDR2 is YFSETQ. The CDR3 consists of 13 residues. DNA of the CDR3: TGCGCCAGCAGCTTGGCGGGTATCAACGAGCAGTACTTC. This encodes CASSLAGINEQYF.

The chain employs TRBV12-5 and TRBJ2-5; TRBD1 is a possible D gene (6 bases). CDR1 is LGHNT and CDR2 is FRNRAP in the germline V gene. V gave up 4 bases and J gave up 0 bases, with 12 bases separating them. This CDR3 is built from 15 residues. The CDR3 here is CASGSLTGNQETQYF. CDR3 sequence (DNA): TGTGCTAGTGGTTCACTCACAGGGAACCAAGAGACCCAGTACTTC.

V and J are TRBV18 and TRBJ2-7; 7 nucleotides agree with TRBD2. From germline, CDR1 is KGHSH and CDR2 LQKENI. This CDR3 spans 16 amino acids. Trimming at V came to 0 bases and at J to 2 bases, leaving 7 bases not matched to a gene. The CDR3 loop reads CASSPPVSGGAYEQYF. In nucleotides, the CDR3 is TGTGCCAGCTCACCACCCGTCTCTGGGGGGGCCTACGAGCAGTACTTC.

The chain links TRBV27 to TRBJ2-1; 7 bases are a match to TRBD2. This CDR3 is 13 amino acids long. The germline V gene has CDR1 MNHEY and CDR2 SMNVEV (reference sequence). V trimming: 6 bases; J trimming: 7 bases; junction bases outside the gene matches: 6. The CDR3 DNA follows: TGTGCCAGCAGCTCGTGGGAGGGAAATGAGCAGTTCTTC. This gives the protein CASSSWEGNEQFF.

This chain connects TRBV5-6 to TRBJ1-1; D uncertain. Germline V gives CDR1 SGHDT, CDR2 YYEEEE. V was shortened by 0 bases and J by 1 base, with 13 bases between the two germline ends. The CDR3 consists of 16 residues. The CDR3 spells CASSLDYWATNTEAFF. The CDR3 DNA is TGTGCCAGCAGCTTGGATTATTGGGCGACGAACACTGAAGCTTTCTTT.

The V gene is TRBV2, the J gene TRBJ1-5; maybe TRBD1 (5 bases). The V and J ends lost 4 bases and 1 base respectively, with 14 bases between them. The V gene's germline CDR1 is SNHLY and CDR2 FYNNEI. The CDR3 has 16 residues. As DNA, the CDR3 is TGTGCCAGCAGTGTAATGGGGGGAAGGAGCAATCAGCCCCAGCATTTT. This codes for CASSVMGGRSNQPQHF.

The chain links TRBV19 to TRBJ1-3; D is undetermined. CDR3 length equals 15 residues. Germline CDR1 reads LNHDA; CDR2 reads SQIVND (reference sequence). Deletions cut 1 base from V and 1 base from J, with 8 bases between. In DNA, the CDR3 is TGTGCCAGTAGTATAGCGCGGGGATCTGGAAACACCATATATTTT. This translates into CASSIARGSGNTIYF. The full variable domain, completed using reference TRBV19 and TRBJ1-3, is DGGITQSPKYLFRKEGQNVTLSCEQNLNHDAMYWYRQDPGQGLRLIYYSQIVNDFQKGDIAEGYSVSREKKESFPLTVTSAQKNPTAFYLCASSIARGSGNTIYFGEGSWLTVV.

The CDR3: CASSLDSGARYF. The DNA of the CDR3 is TGTGCCAGCAGCTTAGATAGCGGGGCTCGCTATTTT. This sequence joins TRBV11-2 and TRBJ2-3, with 8 bases fitting TRBD2. CDR3 size: 12 residues. In germline, CDR1 is SGHAT, CDR2 FQNNGV. Unmatched junction bases numbered 5, after V lost 0 bases and J lost 15 bases.

The chain has TRBV27 and TRBJ2-7; 8 bases align to TRBD1. The V gene's germline CDR1 is MNHEY and CDR2 SMNVEV (reference sequence). The ends lost 2 bases at V and 1 base at J; junction bases unmatched: 4. This CDR3 spans 15 amino acids. The DNA of the CDR3 is TGTGCCAGCAGTTTAAGAGACAGGGGTTCCTACGAGCAGTACTTC. Its translation: CASSLRDRGSYEQYF.

Written as DNA, the CDR3 is TGCGCCAGCAGCCAGGAACCGGGACTAGCGGGAGACGAGCAGTACTTC. Protein: CASSQEPGLAGDEQYF. V and J are TRBV4-3 and TRBJ2-7, with TRBD2 matching 14 bases. This CDR3 is built from 16 residues. The trim removed 3 bases at V and 5 bases at J, leaving 6 bases unmatched. Germline lookup yields CDR1 LGHNA and CDR2 YSLEER.

This clone was observed a handful of times. J is TRBJ2-7 and V is TRBV25-1; no clear D gene. The CDR3 runs to 11 residues. Germline CDR1 MGHDK, CDR2 SYGVNS. Trimming left V 6 bases short and J 3 bases short, with 6 bases between. CDR3 residues: CASREFYEQYF. The CDR3, as DNA: TGTGCCAGCAGGGAGTTCTACGAGCAGTACTTC.

The chain carries TRBV9 and TRBJ2-3; D might be TRBD2 (6 bases). This CDR3 is built from 15 residues. V dropped 2 bases and J dropped 1 base, with 11 bases sitting between them. CDR1 is SGDLS, CDR2 YYNGEE, per germline. CDR3 amino acids: CASSVSGTGTDTQYF. CDR3 in DNA: TGTGCCAGCAGCGTTAGCGGTACGGGCACAGATACGCAGTATTTT.

CDR3: CSASRNEQFF. Here the CDR3 DNA reads TGCAGTGCTTCGCGAAATGAGCAGTTCTTC. V gene TRBV20-1 combines with J gene TRBJ2-1; D not certain. The length of the CDR3 is 10 residues. Germline CDR1 DFQATT, CDR2 SNEGSKA (reference sequence). Trimming cost V 5 bases and J 7 bases, with 6 bases left between them.

This chain connects TRBV5-4 to TRBJ1-1; no firm D call. V lost 1 base and J 1 base, leaving 8 bases between the germline ends. Germline V CDR1 and CDR2: SGHNT, YYREEE (reference sequence). This CDR3 comprises 14 residues. CDR3 sequence: CASSLQVANTEAFF. The CDR3 nucleotides are TGTGCCAGCAGCTTGCAGGTAGCGAACACTGAAGCTTTCTTT.